The 12 T cell receptor beta chains below come from one sample, sequenced in a study of spatial heterogeneity in lung cancer. A single record per CDR3 protein comes from TCRdb applying MiXCR to the 5' RACE reads. The sample lists 36,000 or so distinct CDR3 sequences, around 5.5% seen once, with around 30% in the top ten. Time point specified: sample taken at primary tumor resection. No cells were sorted before sequencing. The whole RNA sequenced was extracted from tumor, nontumor lung or frozen PBMC. The material was PBMCs, obtained at surgery. The receptor source for this set is a female donor with early-stage non-small cell lung cancer.

The V gene is TRBV27, the J gene TRBJ1-2, with a possible D match to TRBD1 (5 bases). This CDR3 contains 16 residues. Trimming left V 1 base short and J 2 bases short, with 14 bases between. From germline, CDR1 is MNHEY and CDR2 SMNVEV (reference sequence). CDR3 coding DNA: TGTGCCAGCAGTTTATTCGGGGCTAATCAAAACTATGGCTACACCTTC. The encoded protein is CASSLFGANQNYGYTF.

This clonotype has at least ten counts. This sequence joins TRBV2 and TRBJ2-3; D gene unclear. Germline V CDR1 and CDR2: SNHLY, FYNNEI. Trimming removed 11 bases from V and 0 bases from J, with 12 bases in between. CDR3 length equals 13 residues. The CDR3 protein is CAGKQRSTDTQYF. In DNA, the CDR3 is TGTGCCGGCAAGCAGCGTAGCACAGATACGCAGTATTTT.

In this sample, this clonotype turned up many times. V gene TRBV12-3 or TRBV12-4 combines with J gene TRBJ1-2; the D gene is possibly TRBD1 (5 bases). The V gene lost 6 bases and the J gene lost 6 bases, with 23 bases spanning the gap. The CDR3 covers 16 residues. The chain's CDR3 is CASRTEGAHSKNGYTF. CDR3 bases: TGTGCCAGCAGAACCGAAGGGGCCCATTCGAAAAATGGCTACACCTTC.

At least ten counts were recorded for this clonotype. The genes are TRBV7-2 and TRBJ2-2, with 12 bases identical to TRBD1. The CDR3 runs 15 residues. The germline gives CDR1 SGHTA, CDR2 FQGNSA. V trimming: 5 bases; J trimming: 6 bases; junction bases outside the gene matches: 4. The CDR3: CASSPGTGGSGELFF. The CDR3 DNA sequence: TGTGCCAGCAGCCCCGGGACAGGGGGCTCCGGGGAGCTGTTTTTT.

The table lists this clonotype with many counts. The chain joins TRBV7-2 to TRBJ2-5; 12 nucleotides line up with TRBD1. The CDR3 is 16 residues long. Per germline, CDR1 SGHTA and CDR2 FQGNSA. With V trimmed by 8 bases and J by 5 bases, 12 bases remained unmatched. The CDR3 DNA is TGTGCCAGCGGACCCCGGGGGACAGGGGGCTTGGAGACCCAGTACTTC. It codes for CASGPRGTGGLETQYF.

This clonotype has ten or more counts. CDR3: CASSPRGGTETQYF. As DNA, the CDR3 is TGCGCCAGCAGCCCACGGGGGGGCACAGAGACCCAGTACTTC. The rearrangement joins TRBV5-1 to TRBJ2-5; 8 bases match TRBD2. Germline CDR1 SGHRS, CDR2 YFSETQ. The length of the CDR3 is 14 residues. V shed 4 bases, J shed 4 bases, and the junction held 6 bases outside the gene matches.

The J gene is TRBJ2-6, the V gene TRBV10-1, with a weak D call TRBD1 (6 bases). With 6 bases removed from V and 4 bases from J, the gap between germline ends came to 10 bases. This CDR3 region has 14 residues. Germline CDR1 is WNHNN and CDR2 is SYGVQD (reference sequence). The CDR3 DNA reads TGCGCCAGCAGCGCAGGGGACGGGGCCAACGTCCTGACTTTC. The encoded protein is CASSAGDGANVLTF.

This clonotype came up many times. The V gene is TRBV20-1, the J gene TRBJ2-1, with 10 positions matching TRBD2. V was pared by 6 bases and J by 9 bases, with 11 bases of the junction left unmatched. The CDR3 is 14 amino acids. Germline V CDR1 and CDR2: DFQATT, SNEGSKA (reference sequence). The CDR3 DNA is TGCAGTGCCCAAGCGGGAGGGCCTCTAACTGAGCAGTTCTTC. It is translated as CSAQAGGPLTEQFF.

This clonotype was recorded many times. This chain links TRBV5-1 with TRBJ1-1; 8 bases match TRBD1. Germline V gives CDR1 SGHRS, CDR2 YFSETQ. The CDR3 contains 14 residues. V dropped 2 bases and J dropped 4; count of bases not matched to a gene: 4. CDR3 in amino acids: CASSFGQGGTEAFF. The CDR3 region has the DNA TGCGCCAGCAGCTTTGGACAGGGAGGCACTGAAGCTTTCTTT.

This clonotype was counted at least ten times. This chain links TRBV6-2 or TRBV6-3 with TRBJ2-3; TRBD2 matches 8 bases. Germline lookup yields CDR1 MNHEY and CDR2 SVGEGT. The V and J ends lost 6 bases and 1 base, in that order; junction bases with no gene match: 0. This CDR3 is 13 amino acids long. The CDR3 DNA follows: TGTGCCAGCAGGACTAGCGGCACAGATACGCAGTATTTT. As protein: CASRTSGTDTQYF.

This clonotype was seen at least ten times. The chain carries TRBV5-1 and TRBJ1-4; no clear D gene. Germline V CDR1 and CDR2: SGHRS, YFSETQ. V shed 4 bases and J shed 4 bases, with 11 bases lying between them. CDR3 size: 14 residues. DNA for the CDR3: TGCGCCAGCAGCCTAGGACGGATTAATGAAAAACTGTTTTTT. Translating gives CASSLGRINEKLFF.

This clonotype was picked up many times. The gene calls are TRBV20-1 and TRBJ1-5; unclear D gene. CDR3 length: 13 residues. V gave up 6 bases and J gave up 4 bases, with 13 bases separating them. The germline V gene has CDR1 DFQATT and CDR2 SNEGSKA (reference sequence). CDR3 sequence: CSAYADWNQPQHF. CDR3 bases: TGCAGTGCGTACGCTGACTGGAATCAGCCCCAGCATTTT.